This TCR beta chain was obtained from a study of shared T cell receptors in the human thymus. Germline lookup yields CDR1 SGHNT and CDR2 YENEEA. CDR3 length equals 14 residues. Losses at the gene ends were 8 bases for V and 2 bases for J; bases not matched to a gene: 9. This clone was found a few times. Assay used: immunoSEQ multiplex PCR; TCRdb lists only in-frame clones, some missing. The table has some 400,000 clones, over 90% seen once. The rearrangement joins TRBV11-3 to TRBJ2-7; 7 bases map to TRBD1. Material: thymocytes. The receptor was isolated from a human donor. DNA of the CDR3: TGTGCCAGCTCGCCAGGGGGACAGCCCTACGAGCAGTACTTC. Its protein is CASSPGGQPYEQYF.